This T cell receptor beta chain was recorded in a study of metastatic and nonmetastatic thyroid tumors. Looking at the study overall: Patients with malignant and benign thyroid disease provided blood and tumor or nodule tissue, whose repertoires were compared.

Germline V CDR1 and CDR2: LGHDT, YNNKEL (reference sequence). With 0 bases clipped from V and 5 bases from J, the junction kept 7 bases outside the gene matches. The length of the CDR3 is 16 residues. Patients underwent thyroid surgery, and none had received any treatment before it. TCRdb re-clonotyped the PCR reads through MiXCR. The table includes tens of thousands of clones, about 15% detected once. In this sample, this clone turned up many times. Its antigen is unknown. Study-level results: TCR beta diversity was reportedly significantly higher in malignant thyroid tumors than benign nodules, in blood and tumor.

The receptor comes from a female donor with papillary thyroid cancer or a benign thyroid nodule (not recorded which). Some clones in this sample may be carry-over from other donors' samples. The chain is built from TRBV3-1 and TRBJ2-5; 9 positions agree with TRBD2. Source material: blood. Written as DNA, the CDR3 is TGTGCCAGCAGCCAAGATGTAGCGGGAGCGCGGGAGACCCAGTACTTC. Encoded protein: CASSQDVAGARETQYF.